The 21 T cell receptor beta chains below all came from one sample that was sequenced in a study of a mutant IDH1 vaccine in newly diagnosed glioma. Their antigens are not known. The sample's time point: week 23, last vaccination. Each vaccine dose was 300 ug of mutant IDH1 20-mer peptide, with topical imiquimod. Here immunoSEQ multiplex PCR was the method, and the copy in TCRdb shows in-frame clones only, minus some. The data show tens of thousands of clones, with approximately 80% seen just once and roughly 6.2% held by the top ten. The sample consisted of PBMCs, taken from a glioma patient whose treatment included an IDH1 peptide vaccine. All receptors come from a man between 40 and 49 years old with glioma.

The chain uses TRBV29-1 and TRBJ1-5; tentative D call: TRBD1 (5 bases). The germline CDR1 and CDR2 sequences are SQVTM and ANQGSEA. This CDR3 is 11 amino acids long. V gave up 4 bases and J gave up 7 bases, with 8 bases separating them. CDR3 sequence (DNA): TGCAGCGTTGGGGGGGACCAGCCCCAGCATTTT. It is translated as CSVGGDQPQHF.

This sequence joins TRBV6-5 and TRBJ1-3; weak D call: TRBD1 (5 bases). Germline lookup yields CDR1 MNHEY and CDR2 SVGAGI. This CDR3 contains 14 residues. V was pared by 5 bases and J by 0 bases, with 8 bases between. CDR3 DNA sequence: TGTGCCAGCAGTCCTCAGGGCTCTGGAAACACCATATATTTT. This encodes CASSPQGSGNTIYF.

This clone appeared once. The rearrangement links TRBV7-3 to TRBJ1-6; no definite D call. The CDR3 consists of 13 residues. Germline V gene sequence: CDR1 SGHTA, CDR2 FQGTGA. Between the trimmed V and J ends, which lost 11 bases and 5 bases, there was a span of 13 bases. CDR3 DNA sequence: TGTGCCCGGACCAAGAGTCATAATTCACCCCTCCACTTT. It specifies CARTKSHNSPLHF.

J is TRBJ1-6 and V is TRBV10-2; TRBD1 aligns across 8 bases. This CDR3 is 13 amino acids long. Trimming took 9 bases from V and 9 from J; bases not matched to a gene: 7. The V gene's germline CDR1 is WSHSY and CDR2 SAAADI. CDR3 coding DNA: TGCGCCAGTGGGACAGGTGGAACTTCACCCCTCCACTTT. This sequence encodes CASGTGGTSPLHF.

This clone was picked up one time. The chain recombines TRBV11-2 with TRBJ1-2; the D gene is possibly TRBD1 (5 bases). The ends were cut back, 1 base at V and 2 bases at J, with 17 bases in the middle. Looked up from germline, CDR1 is SGHAT and CDR2 is FQNNGV. There are 17 residues in the CDR3. CDR3 coding DNA: TGTGCCAGCAGCTTAGGAACTAACCTCGGGACGAACTATGGCTACACCTTC. This codes for CASSLGTNLGTNYGYTF.

This clone was seen just once. This sequence joins TRBV2 and TRBJ1-6; D might be TRBD1 (6 bases). Trimming pared 6 bases from V and 4 bases from J, leaving 13 bases between. CDR1 is SNHLY and CDR2 is FYNNEI in the germline V gene. The CDR3 is 15 amino acids. CDR3 in DNA: TGTGCCAGCAGCCCCGGGACAAGTTATAATTCACCCCTCCACTTT. Protein: CASSPGTSYNSPLHF.

The chain combines TRBV5-6 with TRBJ2-7; D could derive from TRBD1 or TRBD2 (6 bases each). Trimming left V 0 bases short and J 6 bases short, with 19 bases between. This CDR3 is 16 amino acids long. Germline CDR1 is SGHDT and CDR2 is YYEEEE. CDR3 sequence (DNA): TGTGCCAGCAGCTTGGTAGCGGTTTTTAGAGGGGGCGAGCAGTACTTC. It codes for CASSLVAVFRGGEQYF.

V and J are TRBV19 and TRBJ2-3, with TRBD1 matching 9 bases. Trimming at V came to 4 bases and at J to 1 base, leaving 12 bases not matched to a gene. This CDR3 contains 18 residues. The germline CDR1 and CDR2 sequences are LNHDA and SQIVND (reference sequence). CDR3 protein: CASSTNYYRGLGTDTQYF. DNA of the CDR3: TGTGCCAGTAGTACTAACTACTACAGGGGGCTCGGCACAGATACGCAGTATTTT.

The genes are TRBV19 and TRBJ1-3; D is undetermined. Trimming took off 0 bases at V and 0 bases at J, with 9 bases between the two ends. CDR1 is LNHDA, CDR2 SQIVND, per germline (reference sequence). The CDR3 loop spans 16 amino acids. In DNA, the CDR3 is TGTGCCAGTAGTATAGAACTGGCGGACTCTGGAAACACCATATATTTT. It specifies CASSIELADSGNTIYF.

This chain joins TRBV5-4 and TRBJ2-7; unclear D gene. There are 14 residues in the CDR3. Trimming pared 0 bases from V and 7 bases from J, leaving 14 bases between. CDR1 is SGHNT and CDR2 is YYREEE in the germline V gene (reference sequence). The CDR3 loop reads CASSLGGRTWEQYF. CDR3 in DNA: TGTGCCAGCAGCTTGGGCGGAAGGACGTGGGAGCAGTACTTC.

This clone appeared once. The rearrangement uses TRBV9 and TRBJ2-6; D may be TRBD2 (5 bases). V gave up 0 bases and J gave up 0 bases, with 7 bases separating them. CDR1 SGDLS and CDR2 YYNGEE come from the germline V gene. The CDR3 totals 16 residues. CDR3 nucleotides: TGTGCCAGCAGCGTAGGAGGGAACTCTGGGGCCAACGTCCTGACTTTC. Its translation: CASSVGGNSGANVLTF.

This clone has only a few counts. V gene TRBV6-6 combines with J gene TRBJ1-1; perhaps TRBD1 as D (6 bases). The V and J ends lost 2 bases and 5 bases respectively, with 12 bases between them. CDR1 and CDR2 (germline): MNHNY, SVGAGI (reference sequence). CDR3 length: 14 amino acids. For the CDR3, the DNA is TGTGCCAGCAGTTACCGGGGGGCTAGGACTGAAGCTTTCTTT. Translation: CASSYRGARTEAFF.

The chain carries TRBV2 and TRBJ1-3; D uncertain. Germline CDR1 and CDR2: SNHLY and FYNNEI. Trimming shortened V by 3 bases and J by 3 bases, and 6 bases separated the two germline ends. The length of the CDR3 is 13 residues. As DNA, the CDR3 is TGTGCCAGCAGTGAGGGAATTGGAAACACCATATATTTT. Encoded protein: CASSEGIGNTIYF.

With regard to this clone: An end of the junction does not agree with germline; a read error may underlie this. The chain uses TRBV15 and TRBJ1-4; perhaps TRBD1 as D (6 bases). Germline values: CDR1 LNHNV, CDR2 YYDKDF (reference sequence). This CDR3 contains 14 residues. CDR3 amino acids: CATSRVGEQGQQLF. DNA of the CDR3: TGTGCCACCAGCAGAGTCGGAGAACAGGGCCAGCAGCTCTTT.

J is TRBJ1-6 and V is TRBV18; TRBD1 is a possible D gene (5 bases). Germline CDR1 KGHSH, CDR2 LQKENI. Trimming pared 1 base from V and 6 bases from J, leaving 10 bases between. CDR3 length: 15 amino acids. The CDR3 reads CASSPLQGSNSPLHF. Here the CDR3 DNA reads TGTGCCAGCTCACCACTCCAGGGAAGTAATTCACCCCTCCACTTT.

The chain uses TRBV7-2 and TRBJ2-1, with a possible D match to TRBD2 (6 bases). The V gene's germline CDR1 is SGHTA and CDR2 FQGNSA. Trimming pared 3 bases from V and 4 bases from J, leaving 13 bases between. The CDR3 extends over 15 amino acids. The CDR3 sequence is CASSFSGGQYNEQFF. In DNA form, the CDR3 reads TGTGCCAGCAGCTTTTCCGGGGGTCAATACAATGAGCAGTTCTTC.

This sequence joins TRBV2 and TRBJ2-7; D may correspond to TRBD1 or TRBD2 (5 bases each). Trimming removed 6 bases from V and 2 bases from J, with 17 bases in between. The CDR3 contains 15 residues. Germline CDR1 SNHLY, CDR2 FYNNEI. The CDR3 DNA follows: TGTGCCAGCAGCGCCCAACCGGGACCCACCTACGAGCAGTACTTC. Encoded protein: CASSAQPGPTYEQYF.

As DNA, the CDR3 is TGTGCCAGCAGGGCAGGGGCTGGAAACACCATATATTTT. It encodes CASRAGAGNTIYF. V and J are TRBV27 and TRBJ1-3, with a tentative D call TRBD1 (6 bases). Germline CDR1 reads MNHEY; CDR2 reads SMNVEV (reference sequence). The CDR3 runs 13 residues. V was trimmed by 6 bases and J by 2 bases, leaving 8 bases between them.

This clone was seen just once. The V and J genes are TRBV4-1 and TRBJ2-5, with a tentative D call TRBD2 (6 bases). Looked up from germline, CDR1 is MGHRA and CDR2 is YSYEKL. V was cut by 1 base and J by 0 bases, with 12 bases left in between. The CDR3 is 16 residues long. The CDR3, as DNA: TGCGCCAGCAGCCAAGGGGGGACTCTGTACCAAGAGACCCAGTACTTC. Its protein is CASSQGGTLYQETQYF.

The rearrangement joins TRBV6-6 to TRBJ2-7; D gene uncertain. The ends were cut back, 0 bases at V and 2 bases at J, with 14 bases in the middle. The germline CDR1 and CDR2 sequences are MNHNY and SVGAGI (reference sequence). The CDR3 has 16 amino acids. The CDR3 DNA reads TGTGCCAGCAGTTACTCGTGGGCAGGCGAACCCTACGAGCAGTACTTC. Protein sequence: CASSYSWAGEPYEQYF.

The rearrangement joins TRBV5-4 to TRBJ1-4; D is uncertain. This CDR3 is built from 15 residues. Germline-derived CDR1 and CDR2 are SGHNT and YYREEE (reference sequence). The V end was cut by 4 bases, the J end by 6 bases, with 16 bases between. The chain's CDR3 is CASSVNRALDEKLFF. The CDR3 nucleotides read TGTGCCAGCAGCGTCAACCGGGCCCTAGATGAAAAACTGTTTTTT.